This TCR beta chain was identified during a study of beta chain features in type 1 diabetes. Study summary: Comparable age, gender and cell yields were observed in patients relative to healthy donors. Study-level findings and limits: Whether TCRB rearrangement is influenced by HLA type went unresolved here.

The authors sorted CD4+ naive, central memory, regulatory and stem cell-like memory cells via CD45RO/CCR7/CD25/CD127/CD95/CD27. The germline V and J ends were trimmed by 0 bases and 5 bases, with 4 bases remaining between them. Germline V gene data show CDR1 as SGHTA and CDR2 as FQGNSA. The CDR3 is 12 residues long. About this clone itself: Antigen unknown. Other DNA sequences in this sample translate to the same CDR3.

All of the isolated RNA was reverse transcribed, so expressed TCRB transcripts were sequenced. Naive, central memory and regulatory T cell samples produced a mean of approximately 3.5 million reads. Repertoires were generated with immunoSEQ multiplex PCR, while TCRdb's copy carries only in-frame clones and drops some. Of 450,000 or so clones in the sample, more than 9.5% were seen once. Sample: naive CD4+ T cells from blood. The TCR originated in a woman aged 18-29 years in good health. This sequence joins TRBV7-2 and TRBJ2-5; D not certain. The CDR3 DNA follows: TGTGCCAGCAGCTTAGCTGGTGAGACCCAGTACTTC. Translation gives CASSLAGETQYF.